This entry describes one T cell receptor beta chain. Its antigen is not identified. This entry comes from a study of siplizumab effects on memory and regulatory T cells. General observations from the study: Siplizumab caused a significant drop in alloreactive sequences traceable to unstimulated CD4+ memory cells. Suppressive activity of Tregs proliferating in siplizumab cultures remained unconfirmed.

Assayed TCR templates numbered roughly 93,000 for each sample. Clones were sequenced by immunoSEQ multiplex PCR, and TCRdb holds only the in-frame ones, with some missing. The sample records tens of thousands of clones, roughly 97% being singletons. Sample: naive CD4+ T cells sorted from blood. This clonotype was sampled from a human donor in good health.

Written as DNA, the CDR3 is TGTGCCAGCGGACAACTAGCGGGAGGGCGTGAGACCCAGTACTTC. It is translated as CASGQLAGGRETQYF. V and J are TRBV6-5 and TRBJ2-5; the match to TRBD2 covers 13 bases. In germline, CDR1 is MNHEY, CDR2 SVGAGI. The CDR3 totals 15 residues. Trimming at V came to 8 bases and at J to 5 bases, leaving 8 bases not matched to a gene.